This entry features one T cell receptor (beta chain) sequence. The CDR3 consists of 17 residues. Trimming cost V 3 bases and J 0 bases; bases outside gene matches: 9. Germline V gene data show CDR1 as LNHDA and CDR2 as SQIVND (reference sequence). The table came from immunoSEQ multiplex PCR; TCRdb's copy has only in-frame clones and leaves some out. The table includes 55,000 to 75,000 clones, around nine tenths detected once. The entry originates in a study of blood T cell repertoires in COVID-19. This sequence joins TRBV19 and TRBJ1-1, with 8 positions matching TRBD1. This clonotype originated in a human donor in a cohort sampled during active COVID-19. The specimen sequenced was peripheral blood. The CDR3 DNA reads as TGTGCCAGTAGTATTGGGACAGGTTTTATCATGAACACTGAAGCTTTCTTT. It specifies CASSIGTGFIMNTEAFF.